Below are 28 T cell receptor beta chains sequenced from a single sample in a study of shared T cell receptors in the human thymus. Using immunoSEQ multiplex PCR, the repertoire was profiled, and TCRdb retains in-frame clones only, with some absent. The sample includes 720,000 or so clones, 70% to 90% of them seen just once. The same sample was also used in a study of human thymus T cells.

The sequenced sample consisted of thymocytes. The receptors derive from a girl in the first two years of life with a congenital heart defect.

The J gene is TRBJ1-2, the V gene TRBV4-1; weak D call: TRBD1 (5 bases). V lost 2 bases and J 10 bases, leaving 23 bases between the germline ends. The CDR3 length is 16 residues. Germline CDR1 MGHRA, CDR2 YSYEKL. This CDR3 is CASSQYGGTALVDYTF. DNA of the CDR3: TGCGCCAGCAGCCAATACGGGGGGACCGCCTTGGTTGACTACACCTTC.

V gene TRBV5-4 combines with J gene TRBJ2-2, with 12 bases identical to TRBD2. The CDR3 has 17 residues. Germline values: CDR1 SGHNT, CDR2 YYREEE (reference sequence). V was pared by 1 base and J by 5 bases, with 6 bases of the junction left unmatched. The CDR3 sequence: CASSLLLAGGGTGELFF. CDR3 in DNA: TGTGCCAGCAGCTTGTTGCTAGCGGGGGGGGGTACCGGGGAGCTGTTTTTT.

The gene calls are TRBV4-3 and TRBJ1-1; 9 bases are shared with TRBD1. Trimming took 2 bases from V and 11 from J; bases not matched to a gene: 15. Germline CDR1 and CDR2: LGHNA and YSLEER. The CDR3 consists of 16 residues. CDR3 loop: CASSQKMTGGRGKAFF. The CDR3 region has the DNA TGCGCCAGCAGCCAAAAAATGACAGGGGGGAGAGGAAAGGCTTTCTTT.

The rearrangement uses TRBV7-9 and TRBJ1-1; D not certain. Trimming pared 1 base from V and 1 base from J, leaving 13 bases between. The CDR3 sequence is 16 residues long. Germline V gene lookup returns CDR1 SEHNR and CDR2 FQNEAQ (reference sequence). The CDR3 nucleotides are TGTGCCAGCAGCTTAGACGGGAAGGAATGGAACACTGAAGCTTTCTTT. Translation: CASSLDGKEWNTEAFF.

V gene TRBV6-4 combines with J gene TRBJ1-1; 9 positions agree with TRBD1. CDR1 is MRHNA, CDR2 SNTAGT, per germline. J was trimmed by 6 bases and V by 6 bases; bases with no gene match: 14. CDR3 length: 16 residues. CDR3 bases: TGTGCCAGCAGGCCCACGCCGGGACAGGGTATTTCTGAAGCTTTCTTT. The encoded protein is CASRPTPGQGISEAFF.

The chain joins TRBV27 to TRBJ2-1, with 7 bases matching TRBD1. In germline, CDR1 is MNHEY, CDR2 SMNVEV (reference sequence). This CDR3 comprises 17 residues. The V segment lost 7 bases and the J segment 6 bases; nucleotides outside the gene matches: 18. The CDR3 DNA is TGTGCCAGCACCCCTTCGACAGGGAATGATTTTAGCAATGAGCAGTTCTTC. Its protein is CASTPSTGNDFSNEQFF.

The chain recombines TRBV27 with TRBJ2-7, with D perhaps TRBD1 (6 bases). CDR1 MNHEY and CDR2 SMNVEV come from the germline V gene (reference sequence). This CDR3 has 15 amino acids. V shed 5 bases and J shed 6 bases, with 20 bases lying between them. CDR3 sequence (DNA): TGTGCCAGCAGTCGTTTCAGGGGTTCTTCTCTCGAGCAGTACTTC. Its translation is CASSRFRGSSLEQYF.

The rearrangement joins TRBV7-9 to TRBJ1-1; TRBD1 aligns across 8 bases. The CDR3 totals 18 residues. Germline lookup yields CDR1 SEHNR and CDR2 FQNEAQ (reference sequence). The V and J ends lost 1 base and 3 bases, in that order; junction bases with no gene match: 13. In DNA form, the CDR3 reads TGTGCCAGCAGCTTAGAGATCCTGATGACAGGGGCGGACACTGAAGCTTTCTTT. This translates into CASSLEILMTGADTEAFF. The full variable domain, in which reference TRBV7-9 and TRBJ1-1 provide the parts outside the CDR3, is DTGVSQNPRHKITKRGQNVTFRCDPISEHNRLYWYRQTLGQGPEFLTYFQNEAQLEKSRLLSDRFSAERPKGSFSTLEIQRTEQGDSAMYLCASSLEILMTGADTEAFFGQGTRLTVV.

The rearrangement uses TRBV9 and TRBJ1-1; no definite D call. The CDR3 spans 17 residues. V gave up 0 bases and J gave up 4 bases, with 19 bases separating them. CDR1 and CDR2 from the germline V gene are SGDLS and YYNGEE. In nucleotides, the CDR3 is TGTGCCAGCAGCGTAGTTAGCGAATCCCTATATAGCACTGAAGCTTTCTTT. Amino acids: CASSVVSESLYSTEAFF.

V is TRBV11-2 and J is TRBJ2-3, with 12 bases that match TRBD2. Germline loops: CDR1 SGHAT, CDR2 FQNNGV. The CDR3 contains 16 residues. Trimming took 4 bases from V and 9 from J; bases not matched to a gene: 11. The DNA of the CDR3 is TGTGCCAGCAGCTCGGCTAGCGGGGGGGGACCAAGGACGCAGTATTTT. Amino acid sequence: CASSSASGGGPRTQYF.

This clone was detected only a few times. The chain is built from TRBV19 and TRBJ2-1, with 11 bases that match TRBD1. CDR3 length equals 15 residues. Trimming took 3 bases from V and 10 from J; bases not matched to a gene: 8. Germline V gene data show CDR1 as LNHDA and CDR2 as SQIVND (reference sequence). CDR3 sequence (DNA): TGTGCCAGTAGTATGGGACAGGGGGGGGGATACGAGCAGTTCTTC. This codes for CASSMGQGGGYEQFF.

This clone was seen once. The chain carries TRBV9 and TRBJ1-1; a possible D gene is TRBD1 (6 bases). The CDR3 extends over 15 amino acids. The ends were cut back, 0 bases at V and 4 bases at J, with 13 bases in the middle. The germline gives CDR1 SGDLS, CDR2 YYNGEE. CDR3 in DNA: TGTGCCAGCAGCGTAGGTTCTTCAGGGGCCACTGAAGCTTTCTTT. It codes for CASSVGSSGATEAFF. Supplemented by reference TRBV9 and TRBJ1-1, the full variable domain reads DSGVTQTPKHLITATGQRVTLRCSPRSGDLSVYWYQQSLDQGLQFLIQYYNGEERAKGNILERFSAQQFPDLHSELNLSSLELGDSALYFCASSVGSSGATEAFFGQGTRLTVV.

CDR3 region: CASSHLMAGVRNTIYF. The DNA of the CDR3 is TGTGCCAGCTCACATCTCATGGCAGGCGTACGAAACACCATATATTTT. The chain links TRBV18 to TRBJ1-3; no definite D call. The CDR3 loop spans 16 amino acids. Germline V CDR1 and CDR2: KGHSH, LQKENI. Trimming stripped 4 bases from V and 5 bases from J, with 18 bases between.

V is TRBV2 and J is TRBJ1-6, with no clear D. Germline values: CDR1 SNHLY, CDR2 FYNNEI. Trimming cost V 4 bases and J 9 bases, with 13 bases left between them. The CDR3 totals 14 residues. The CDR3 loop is CASSGGPRVSPLHF. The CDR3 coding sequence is TGTGCCAGCAGTGGAGGACCGAGGGTTTCACCCCTCCACTTT.

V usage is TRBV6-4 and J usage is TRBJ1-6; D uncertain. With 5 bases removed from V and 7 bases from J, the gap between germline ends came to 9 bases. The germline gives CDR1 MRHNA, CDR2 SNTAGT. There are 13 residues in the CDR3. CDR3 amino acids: CASSRQTNSPLHF. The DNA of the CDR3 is TGTGCCAGCAGTCGACAAACAAATTCACCCCTCCACTTT.

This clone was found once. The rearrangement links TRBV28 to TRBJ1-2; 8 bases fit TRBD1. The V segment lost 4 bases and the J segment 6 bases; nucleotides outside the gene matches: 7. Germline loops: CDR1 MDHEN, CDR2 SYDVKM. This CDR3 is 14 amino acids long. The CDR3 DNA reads TGTGCCAGCAGTTCAGTGACAGGGGAGGATGGCTACACCTTC. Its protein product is CASSSVTGEDGYTF.

CDR3 sequence (DNA): TGTGCCAGCGTTACAGATCGTCAGCCCCAGCATTTT. This encodes CASVTDRQPQHF. This chain links TRBV6-1 with TRBJ1-5, with no clear D. CDR3 length: 12 amino acids. With 8 bases removed from V and 6 bases from J, the gap between germline ends came to 11 bases. Germline CDR1 is MNHNS and CDR2 is SASEGT.

CDR3 bases: TGTGCCAGCAGCCGACAGACTAGCGGGGGGCGAGAGACCCAGTACTTC. Protein product: CASSRQTSGGRETQYF. The chain is built from TRBV14 and TRBJ2-5; 13 nucleotides match TRBD2. The germline V gene encodes CDR1 SGHDN and CDR2 FVKESK. The CDR3 is made up of 16 amino acids. The V and J ends lost 4 bases and 4 bases, in that order; junction bases with no gene match: 6.

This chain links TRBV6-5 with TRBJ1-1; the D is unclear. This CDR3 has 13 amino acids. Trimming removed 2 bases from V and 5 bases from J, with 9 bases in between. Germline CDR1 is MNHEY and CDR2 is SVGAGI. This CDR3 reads CASSYSGKTEAFF. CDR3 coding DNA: TGTGCCAGCAGTTACAGTGGCAAAACTGAAGCTTTCTTT.

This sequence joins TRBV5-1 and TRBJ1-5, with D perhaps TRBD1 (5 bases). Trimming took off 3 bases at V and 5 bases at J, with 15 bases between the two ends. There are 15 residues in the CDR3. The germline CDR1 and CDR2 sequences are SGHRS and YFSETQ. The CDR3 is CASSSAPDNYQPQHF. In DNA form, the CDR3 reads TGCGCCAGCAGCTCCGCTCCGGACAATTATCAGCCCCAGCATTTT.

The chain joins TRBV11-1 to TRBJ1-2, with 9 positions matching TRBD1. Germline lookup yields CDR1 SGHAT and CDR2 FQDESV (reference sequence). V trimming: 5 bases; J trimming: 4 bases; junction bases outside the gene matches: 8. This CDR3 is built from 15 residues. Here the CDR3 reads CASSPGQGISYGYTF. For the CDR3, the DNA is TGTGCCAGCAGCCCGGGACAGGGTATTAGCTATGGCTACACCTTC.

The CDR3: CSVYMGVIPYGYTF. For the CDR3, the DNA is TGCAGCGTTTACATGGGCGTAATACCCTATGGCTACACCTTC. This rearrangement joins TRBV29-1 to TRBJ1-2; D is ambiguous. The CDR3 extends over 14 amino acids. The V and J ends lost 5 bases and 4 bases respectively, with 17 bases between them. CDR1 SQVTM and CDR2 ANQGSEA come from the germline V gene.

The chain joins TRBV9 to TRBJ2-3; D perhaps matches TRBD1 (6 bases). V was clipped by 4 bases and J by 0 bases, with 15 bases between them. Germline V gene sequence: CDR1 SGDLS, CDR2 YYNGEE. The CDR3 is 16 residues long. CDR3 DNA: TGTGCCAGCAGCCAATCCGGACAGTCTAGCACAGATACGCAGTATTTT. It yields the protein CASSQSGQSSTDTQYF.

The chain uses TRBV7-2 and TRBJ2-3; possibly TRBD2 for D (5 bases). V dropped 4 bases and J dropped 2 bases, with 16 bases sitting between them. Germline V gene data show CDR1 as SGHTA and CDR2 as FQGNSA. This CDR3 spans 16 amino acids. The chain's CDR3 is CASSSRGGGLTDTQYF. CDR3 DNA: TGTGCCAGCAGCTCCCGCGGAGGCGGACTCACAGATACGCAGTATTTT. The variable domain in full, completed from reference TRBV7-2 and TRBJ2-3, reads GAGVSQSPSNKVTEKGKDVELRCDPISGHTALYWYRQSLGQGLEFLIYFQGNSAPDKSGLPSDRFSAERTGGSVSTLTIQRTQQEDSAVYLCASSSRGGGLTDTQYFGPGTRLTVL.

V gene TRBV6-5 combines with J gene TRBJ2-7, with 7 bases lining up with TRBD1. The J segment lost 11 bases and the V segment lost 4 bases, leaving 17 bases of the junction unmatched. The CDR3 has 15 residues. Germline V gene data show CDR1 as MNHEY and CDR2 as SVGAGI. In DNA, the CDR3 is TGTGCCAGCAGTTGCGACCTACAGGGGCGCGGCATGAAGTACTTC. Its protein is CASSCDLQGRGMKYF.

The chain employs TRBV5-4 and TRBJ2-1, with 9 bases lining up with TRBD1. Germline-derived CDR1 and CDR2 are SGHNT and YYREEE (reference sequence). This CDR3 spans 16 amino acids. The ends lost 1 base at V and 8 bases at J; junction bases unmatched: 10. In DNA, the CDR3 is TGTGCCAGCAGCTTGATGGGACAGGGAAATGTACATGAGCAGTTCTTC. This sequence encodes CASSLMGQGNVHEQFF.

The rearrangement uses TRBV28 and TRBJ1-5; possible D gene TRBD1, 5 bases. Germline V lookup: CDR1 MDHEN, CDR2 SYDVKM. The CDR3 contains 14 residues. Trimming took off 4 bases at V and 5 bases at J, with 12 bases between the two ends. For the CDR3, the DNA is TGTGCCAGCAGTTGGGGGGTACTCTATCAGCCCCAGCATTTT. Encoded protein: CASSWGVLYQPQHF.

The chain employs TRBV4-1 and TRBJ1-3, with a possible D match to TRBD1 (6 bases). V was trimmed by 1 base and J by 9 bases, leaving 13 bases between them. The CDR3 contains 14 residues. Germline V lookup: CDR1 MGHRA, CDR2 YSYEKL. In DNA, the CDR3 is TGCGCCAGCAGCCAAGGAGACAGGCAGCCCACCATATATTTT. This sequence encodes CASSQGDRQPTIYF.